A single TCR beta chain is shown here with its context. Its antigen is still unknown. Healthy bone marrow donors made up the donors. PCR involved 60 Vbeta and 13 Jbeta primers. This table comes from immunoSEQ multiplex PCR, and its TCRdb copy is limited to in-frame clones, with some not included. The sample lists around 210,000 clones; approximately 78% were seen once. These data are taken from a study of cytomegalovirus exposure and HLA in healthy donors. Study observations and caveats: Analyses of presence/absence relied on an assumption of roughly uniform sequencing depth across donors.

Sequenced sample: PBMCs. The receptor was derived from a woman in her 40s in good health and CMV-seronegative.

DNA of the CDR3: TGTGCCAGCAGCACCGCCTTGGCGGGAAGTTGGTCCTACGAGCAGTACTTC. It encodes CASSTALAGSWSYEQYF. The chain is built from TRBV5-5 and TRBJ2-7; TRBD2 is a possible D gene (6 bases). The CDR3 is 17 residues long. Between the trimmed V and J ends, which lost 4 bases and 1 base, there was a span of 21 bases. Germline V gives CDR1 SGHKS, CDR2 YYEKEE (reference sequence).